This passage covers 20 T cell receptor beta chains from one sample sequenced in a study of neurological immune-mediated disorders. Using its own MiXCR run on the 5' RACE reads, TCRdb lists one record per CDR3 protein. This table has about 66,000 distinct CDR3 sequences, 3.9% appearing once. Material: PBMCs. The receptors derive from a man between 25 and 39 years old with multiple sclerosis.

This clonotype was counted ten times or more. The rearrangement uses TRBV5-1 and TRBJ2-7, with D hard to call. This CDR3 comprises 14 residues. Germline V gives CDR1 SGHRS, CDR2 YFSETQ. V gave up 0 bases and J gave up 4 bases, with 11 bases separating them. The CDR3, as DNA: TGCGCCAGCAGCTTGGATGGGCAAAATTACGAGCAGTACTTC. Amino acids: CASSLDGQNYEQYF.

Ten or more counts support this clonotype. J is TRBJ2-3 and V is TRBV6-2 or TRBV6-3, with TRBD2 matching 11 bases. CDR3 length: 16 amino acids. V lost 8 bases, J lost 2 bases, and 9 bases stayed unmatched. CDR1 and CDR2 (germline): MNHEY, SVGEGT. CDR3 coding DNA: TGTGCCAGCGGAATACCGGGACTAGCGGTCACAGATACGCAGTATTTT. Protein: CASGIPGLAVTDTQYF.

The sample holds many counts of this clonotype. The rearrangement uses TRBV9 and TRBJ2-7; 15 bases are shared with TRBD2. Germline lookup yields CDR1 SGDLS and CDR2 YYNGEE. The CDR3 sequence is 17 residues long. The ends lost 0 bases at V and 4 bases at J; junction bases unmatched: 5. CDR3: CASSVGGLAGGLYEQYF. The CDR3 DNA sequence: TGTGCCAGCAGCGTAGGAGGACTAGCGGGGGGGCTTTACGAGCAGTACTTC.

As regards this clonotype: The conserved phenylalanine or tryptophan is not found at the CDR3 terminus, so this likely reflects a read error. The rearrangement uses TRBV7-3 and TRBJ1-1; 9 positions agree with TRBD1. Germline CDR1 and CDR2: SGHTA and FQGTGA. The CDR3 has 14 amino acids. Germline trimming cut 3 bases from V and 8 bases from J; bases unmatched to any gene: 7. This CDR3 is CASSFTGGASEAFI. Here the CDR3 DNA reads TGTGCCAGCAGCTTCACAGGGGGCGCATCCGAAGCTTTCATT.

The table lists this clonotype with many counts. The genes are TRBV3-1 and TRBJ2-1, with D hard to call. The germline V gene encodes CDR1 LGHDT and CDR2 YNNKEL (reference sequence). The CDR3 loop spans 14 amino acids. V was cut by 5 bases and J by 4 bases, with 12 bases left in between. As DNA, the CDR3 is TGTGCCAGCAGCTATGACAACCTGTACAATGAGCAGTTCTTC. Protein sequence: CASSYDNLYNEQFF.

This clonotype was observed a handful of times. V usage is TRBV7-2 and J usage is TRBJ2-3; the D gene could be TRBD1 or TRBD2 (5 bases each). The CDR3 extends over 14 amino acids. V lost 5 bases, J lost 4 bases, and 13 bases lay in between. Germline-derived CDR1 and CDR2 are SGHTA and FQGNSA. CDR3 sequence reads: CASSLQLGADTQYF. Here the CDR3 DNA reads TGTGCCAGCAGCCTCCAGTTGGGGGCAGATACGCAGTATTTT.

This clonotype showed up many times. The chain is built from TRBV3-1 and TRBJ2-5; 7 nucleotides align to TRBD1. V dropped 0 bases and J dropped 1; count of bases not matched to a gene: 2. The CDR3 totals 15 residues. Germline values: CDR1 LGHDT, CDR2 YNNKEL (reference sequence). Written as DNA, the CDR3 is TGTGCCAGCAGCCAAGAGGCAGGGGGCCAAGAGACCCAGTACTTC. Translating it yields CASSQEAGGQETQYF.

This clonotype showed up many times. The gene calls are TRBV12-3 or TRBV12-4 and TRBJ2-1, with a weak D call TRBD1 (5 bases). V lost 7 bases, J lost 2 bases, and 12 bases lay in between. CDR3 length equals 14 residues. CDR3 in DNA: TGTGCCAGCAACCCCGACAGAACCTACAATGAGCAGTTCTTC. It translates to CASNPDRTYNEQFF.

This clonotype has a count of ten or more. The CDR3: CASSLIQRDEQYF. The DNA of the CDR3 is TGCGCCAGCAGCTTGATCCAGCGGGACGAGCAGTACTTC. The chain carries TRBV5-1 and TRBJ2-7; TRBD2 might be the D (6 bases). From germline, CDR1 is SGHRS and CDR2 YFSETQ. The CDR3 is 13 residues long. The V and J ends lost 1 base and 5 bases respectively, with 10 bases between them.

This clonotype has at least ten counts. This chain connects TRBV5-1 to TRBJ2-2, with D hard to call. Per the germline V gene, CDR1 is SGHRS and CDR2 is YFSETQ. CDR3 length: 12 residues. With 0 bases removed from V and 7 bases from J, the gap between germline ends came to 4 bases. The CDR3 is CASSLAFGELFF. The CDR3 DNA reads TGCGCCAGCAGCTTGGCTTTCGGGGAGCTGTTTTTT.

This clonotype has ten or more counts. This chain connects TRBV5-1 to TRBJ2-3; perhaps TRBD1 as D (5 bases). The germline CDR1 and CDR2 sequences are SGHRS and YFSETQ. Trimming removed 0 bases from V and 3 bases from J, with 14 bases in between. The CDR3 is made up of 16 amino acids. The CDR3 protein is CASSLDSGMGTDTQYF. The CDR3 bases are TGCGCCAGCAGCTTGGACTCAGGGATGGGGACAGATACGCAGTATTTT.

This clonotype was observed at least ten times. The rearrangement joins TRBV5-4 to TRBJ2-1; D could derive from TRBD1 or TRBD2 (7 bases each). V was cut by 2 bases and J by 8 bases, with 20 bases left in between. CDR1 and CDR2 from the germline V gene are SGHNT and YYREEE (reference sequence). The CDR3 totals 16 residues. CDR3 amino acids: CASSFYFRAGGDEQFF. The CDR3 bases are TGTGCCAGCAGCTTTTATTTCAGGGCAGGGGGGGATGAGCAGTTCTTC. The full variable domain, completed using reference TRBV5-4 and TRBJ2-1, is ETGVTQSPTHLIKTRGQQVTLRCSSQSGHNTVSWYQQALGQGPQFIFQYYREEENGRGNFPPRFSGLQFPNYSSELNVNALELDDSALYLCASSFYFRAGGDEQFFGPGTRLTVL.

Details on this clonotype: Since a much larger clone is just one base distant, this may be a read error. V and J are TRBV5-6 and TRBJ1-1, with D unresolved. The CDR3 spans 11 residues. With 5 bases removed from V and 5 bases from J, the gap between germline ends came to 7 bases. CDR1 is SGHDT, CDR2 YYEEEE, per germline. The CDR3 region is CASRLFTEAFF. CDR3 nucleotides: TGTGCCAGCAGATTGTTTACTGAAGCTTTCTTT.

This clonotype was recorded at least ten times. V is TRBV5-5 and J is TRBJ2-7; 9 positions agree with TRBD1. The CDR3 is 15 residues long. The V gene end was trimmed by 3 bases and the J gene end by 0 bases; junction bases not matched to a gene: 4. CDR1 and CDR2 from the germline V gene are SGHKS and YYEKEE (reference sequence). CDR3: CASSSGTGNSYEQYF. The CDR3 DNA follows: TGTGCCAGCAGCTCCGGGACAGGGAACTCCTACGAGCAGTACTTC.

This clonotype was counted many times. The chain is built from TRBV18 and TRBJ2-5, with D perhaps being TRBD1 or TRBD2 (5 bases each). Germline V lookup: CDR1 KGHSH, CDR2 LQKENI. Trimming cost V 6 bases and J 2 bases, with 19 bases left between them. The CDR3 has 16 residues. The CDR3 region is CASSANRDEGQETQYF. The CDR3 DNA reads as TGTGCCAGCTCTGCCAACCGGGACGAGGGGCAAGAGACCCAGTACTTC.

In this sample, this clonotype turned up many times. A read error may produce the germline difference seen at one junction end. The gene calls are TRBV6-1 and TRBJ2-7; no definite D call. CDR1 and CDR2 from the germline V gene are MNHNS and SASEGT. The CDR3 has 10 amino acids. CDR3 in DNA: TGTGCCAGCAGCTCCTACGTGCAGTACTTC. Translated: CASSSYVQYF.

This clonotype was picked up many times. This chain connects TRBV11-2 to TRBJ2-7, with 8 nucleotides matching TRBD1. This CDR3 has 17 residues. V was clipped by 5 bases and J by 0 bases; unmatched bases: 12. Germline values: CDR1 SGHAT, CDR2 FQNNGV. CDR3 sequence: CASSRMPRQGSSYEQYF. The CDR3 DNA reads as TGTGCCAGCAGCCGCATGCCTCGACAGGGGAGCTCCTACGAGCAGTACTTC.

This clonotype was recorded at least ten times. The rearrangement uses TRBV5-1 and TRBJ2-1; no firm D call. CDR3 length: 12 amino acids. Germline assignment: CDR1 SGHRS and CDR2 YFSETQ. The germline V and J ends were trimmed by 4 bases and 6 bases, with 8 bases remaining between them. CDR3 in amino acids: CASSQVVNEQFF. As DNA, the CDR3 is TGCGCCAGCAGCCAAGTGGTCAATGAGCAGTTCTTC.

This clonotype showed up many times. Here the CDR3 reads CAIRVNRVDYGYTF. The DNA for the CDR3 is TGTGCCATCAGAGTTAATAGGGTGGACTATGGCTACACCTTC. The rearrangement joins TRBV10-3 to TRBJ1-2; D remains ambiguous. V was cut by 6 bases and J by 3 bases, with 14 bases left in between. The length of the CDR3 is 14 residues. Germline CDR1 is ENHRY and CDR2 is SYGVKD.

This clonotype was counted ten times or more. This chain joins TRBV12-3 or TRBV12-4 and TRBJ2-3; the match to TRBD2 covers 8 bases. CDR3 length equals 13 residues. V lost 6 bases and J lost 11; bases outside the gene matches: 10. The DNA for the CDR3 is TGTGCCAGCAGCCCCGCTGGGACTAGTCTGCAGTATTTT. Amino acids: CASSPAGTSLQYF.